The 22 T cell receptor beta chains below come from one sample, sequenced in a study of blood T cell repertoires in COVID-19 (TCRdb year 2020). Libraries came from the immunoSEQ multiplex PCR assay. TCRdb mirrors the immuneACCESS table, restricted to in-frame sequences. Some clones are absent from its copies; in checked studies, under half trace to an unresolved V gene, and the reason for the others is unknown. The sample table lists about 250,000 clones, just over 90% of them with a count of one. Approximately 2% of the sample rests with the top ten. Sequenced sample: PBMCs or T cells enriched from blood (not recorded which). All receptors derive from a woman between 18 and 29 years old who had recovered from COVID-19.

CDR3 in DNA: TGTGCCAGTAGTAACCGGACTAGCGGGGAAACAGATACGCAGTATTTT. Its translation is CASSNRTSGETDTQYF. The chain couples TRBV19 to TRBJ2-3; TRBD2 agrees at 12 bases. Germline V lookup: CDR1 LNHDA, CDR2 SQIVND (reference sequence). The CDR3 sequence is 16 residues long. V trimming: 4 bases; J trimming: 3 bases; junction bases outside the gene matches: 5.

V is TRBV3-1 (or the pseudogene TRBV3-2) and J is TRBJ1-2; D is uncertain. Trimming shortened V by 1 base and J by 11 bases, and 11 bases separated the two germline ends. CDR1 LGHDT and CDR2 YNNKEL come from the germline V gene (reference sequence). This CDR3 is built from 12 residues. This CDR3 is CASSQVRSVYTF. CDR3 bases: TGTGCCAGCAGCCAAGTCCGGTCGGTGTACACCTTC.

This chain connects TRBV28 to TRBJ1-2; D is undetermined. Trimming removed 6 bases from V and 5 bases from J, with 19 bases in between. CDR1 and CDR2 (germline): MDHEN, SYDVKM. This CDR3 is 15 amino acids long. CDR3 sequence: CASSPGEAFSYGYTF. DNA of the CDR3: TGTGCCAGCAGCCCCGGGGAGGCGTTCTCATATGGCTACACCTTC.

CDR3 sequence: CASSLSDTEAFF. Here the CDR3 DNA reads TGTGCCAGCAGTTTGTCCGACACTGAAGCTTTCTTT. The chain recombines TRBV28 with TRBJ1-1; D call uncertain. This CDR3 contains 12 residues. The V end lost 3 bases, the J end lost 3 bases, and 5 bases lay between the germline ends. CDR1 and CDR2 from the germline V gene are MDHEN and SYDVKM.

This clone was recorded once. V usage is TRBV18 and J usage is TRBJ2-7; D gene uncertain. CDR1 and CDR2 from the germline V gene are KGHSH and LQKENI. Trimming removed 3 bases from V and 5 bases from J, with 5 bases in between. This CDR3 contains 11 residues. CDR3 amino acids: CASSPGDEQYF. The CDR3 DNA reads as TGTGCCAGCTCACCCGGAGACGAGCAGTACTTC.

This chain uses TRBV7-3 with TRBJ2-6; D might be TRBD2 (5 bases). Germline V gives CDR1 SGHTA, CDR2 FQGTGA. CDR3 length: 14 amino acids. Trimming left V 6 bases short and J 3 bases short, with 9 bases between. The CDR3 sequence: CASRPAGGANVLTF. The CDR3 DNA is TGTGCCAGCAGACCCGCGGGTGGGGCCAACGTCCTGACTTTC.

The chain couples TRBV7-9 to TRBJ2-7; maybe TRBD1 (5 bases). The V end lost 5 bases, the J end lost 7 bases, and 12 bases lay between the germline ends. Germline V lookup: CDR1 SEHNR, CDR2 FQNEAQ (reference sequence). The CDR3 loop spans 12 amino acids. The CDR3 sequence: CASSHQGGEQYF. DNA for the CDR3: TGTGCCAGCAGCCACCAGGGTGGTGAGCAGTACTTC.

The chain has TRBV7-8 and TRBJ1-1, with 7 bases lining up with TRBD1. The CDR3 has 12 amino acids. CDR1 is SGHVS, CDR2 FQNEAQ, per germline. J gave up 11 bases and V 5 bases, and 8 bases lay outside the gene matches. The CDR3 region is CASSLPGQRAFF. CDR3 DNA sequence: TGTGCCAGCAGCCTCCCGGGACAGAGGGCTTTCTTT. The full variable domain, rest sourced from reference TRBV7-8 and TRBJ1-1, is GAGVSQSPRYKVAKRGQDVALRCDPISGHVSLFWYQQALGQGPEFLTYFQNEAQLDKSGLPSDRFFAERPEGSVSTLKIQRTQQEDSAVYLCASSLPGQRAFFGQGTRLTVV.

The V gene is TRBV29-1, the J gene TRBJ2-3, with TRBD1 as a possible D gene (5 bases). The length of the CDR3 is 14 residues. Germline lookup yields CDR1 SQVTM and CDR2 ANQGSEA. The ends were cut back, 7 bases at V and 1 base at J, with 15 bases in the middle. CDR3 amino acids: CSALWGRGTDTQYF. DNA for the CDR3: TGCAGCGCCTTGTGGGGCCGTGGCACAGATACGCAGTATTTT.

The chain recombines TRBV7-9 with TRBJ2-7; 8 bases map to TRBD1. Germline V lookup: CDR1 SEHNR, CDR2 FQNEAQ (reference sequence). The CDR3 has 14 amino acids. The J segment lost 7 bases and the V segment lost 3 bases, leaving 8 bases of the junction unmatched. The CDR3 nucleotides read TGTGCCAGCAGCTTGAAACAGGGGGTTTCGGAGCAGTACTTC. Amino acids: CASSLKQGVSEQYF.

The J gene is TRBJ2-5, the V gene TRBV24-1; 12 nucleotides line up with TRBD2. J lost 1 base, V lost 9 bases, and 5 bases had no gene match. Germline-derived CDR1 and CDR2 are KGHDR and SFDVKD. The CDR3 covers 15 residues. The CDR3 sequence is CATGASGGGQETQYF. DNA for the CDR3: TGTGCCACCGGAGCTAGCGGGGGGGGCCAAGAGACCCAGTACTTC.

The CDR3 DNA follows: TGTGCCAGCAGCCCCATACGGGCAGGGCCCTATGGCTACACCTTC. Translating gives CASSPIRAGPYGYTF. The gene calls are TRBV7-9 and TRBJ1-2; tentative D call: TRBD1 (5 bases). This CDR3 comprises 15 residues. Looked up from germline, CDR1 is SEHNR and CDR2 is FQNEAQ (reference sequence). V lost 5 bases, J lost 4 bases, and 17 bases lay in between.

This chain links TRBV6-5 with TRBJ2-5, with TRBD1 matching over 7 bases. Trimming at V came to 5 bases and at J to 2 bases, leaving 5 bases not matched to a gene. The CDR3 loop spans 14 amino acids. Germline values: CDR1 MNHEY, CDR2 SVGAGI. CDR3 nucleotides: TGTGCCAGCAGTAGGGGGACAGAACAAGAGACCCAGTACTTC. Amino acids: CASSRGTEQETQYF.

The genes are TRBV5-1 and TRBJ2-6; D might be TRBD1 (5 bases). The CDR3 is 17 amino acids. V was pared by 0 bases and J by 0 bases, with 10 bases between. Germline V gene sequence: CDR1 SGHRS, CDR2 YFSETQ. CDR3 DNA: TGCGCCAGCAGCTTGGGACAGACCCTCTCTGGGGCCAACGTCCTGACTTTC. Residues: CASSLGQTLSGANVLTF.

The chain employs TRBV9 and TRBJ1-6, with D possibly matching TRBD1 (5 bases). CDR3 length: 15 residues. The germline V gene encodes CDR1 SGDLS and CDR2 YYNGEE. The V and J ends lost 3 bases and 7 bases respectively, with 14 bases between them. This CDR3 reads CASSARQSRNSPLHF. DNA for the CDR3: TGTGCCAGCAGCGCGAGACAGTCTAGGAATTCACCCCTCCACTTT. Complete variable domain (other parts from reference TRBV9 and TRBJ1-6): DSGVTQTPKHLITATGQRVTLRCSPRSGDLSVYWYQQSLDQGLQFLIQYYNGEERAKGNILERFSAQQFPDLHSELNLSSLELGDSALYFCASSARQSRNSPLHFGNGTRLTVT.

The chain uses TRBV5-1 and TRBJ2-1, with a possible D match to TRBD2 (6 bases). The CDR3 runs 16 residues. Trimming left V 2 bases short and J 6 bases short, with 18 bases between. CDR1 and CDR2 (germline): SGHRS, YFSETQ. The DNA for the CDR3 is TGCGCCAGCAGCTTAACGAGGGGTAGCGGATTCAATGAGCAGTTCTTC. This encodes CASSLTRGSGFNEQFF.

The V and J genes are TRBV18 and TRBJ2-5; 10 positions match TRBD2. V lost 1 base, J lost 0 bases, and 2 bases stayed unmatched. CDR1 is KGHSH and CDR2 is LQKENI in the germline V gene. CDR3 size: 16 residues. The CDR3 region is CASSPLGLANQETQYF. The CDR3 bases are TGTGCCAGCTCACCACTGGGACTAGCGAACCAAGAGACCCAGTACTTC. The variable domain in full, with the rest retrieved from reference TRBV18 and TRBJ2-5, is NAGVMQNPRHLVRRRGQEARLRCSPMKGHSHVYWYRQLPEEGLKFMVYLQKENIIDESGMPKERFSAEFPKEGPSILRIQQVVRGDSAAYFCASSPLGLANQETQYFGPGTRLLVL.

The rearrangement joins TRBV9 to TRBJ1-1; D gene ambiguous. The V gene lost 0 bases and the J gene lost 3 bases, with 12 bases spanning the gap. Germline loops: CDR1 SGDLS, CDR2 YYNGEE. The CDR3 consists of 15 residues. The CDR3 spells CASSVDVSVDTEAFF. The CDR3 DNA reads as TGTGCCAGCAGCGTAGACGTCTCCGTAGACACTGAAGCTTTCTTT.

The rearrangement joins TRBV5-5 to TRBJ1-2, with D perhaps TRBD1 (5 bases). CDR1 and CDR2 (germline): SGHKS, YYEKEE (reference sequence). Trimming left V 4 bases short and J 4 bases short, with 14 bases between. CDR3 length: 14 residues. The CDR3 DNA is TGTGCCAGCAGCCCTCCCGGGGGGATCTATGGCTACACCTTC. Amino acid sequence: CASSPPGGIYGYTF.

The J gene is TRBJ1-1, the V gene TRBV27; D perhaps matches TRBD1 (5 bases). There are 14 residues in the CDR3. Germline loops: CDR1 MNHEY, CDR2 SMNVEV (reference sequence). V dropped 6 bases and J dropped 5 bases, with 16 bases sitting between them. The CDR3 protein is CASSGQGQPTEAFF. The CDR3, as DNA: TGTGCCAGCAGCGGACAAGGTCAACCGACTGAAGCTTTCTTT.

V usage is TRBV13 and J usage is TRBJ2-7; D may be TRBD2 (5 bases). The germline gives CDR1 PRHDT, CDR2 FYEKMQ (reference sequence). Deletions cut 3 bases from V and 3 bases from J, with 9 bases between. The length of the CDR3 is 13 residues. CDR3 sequence reads: CASSFRGDYEQYF. In DNA form, the CDR3 reads TGTGCCAGCAGCTTCCGGGGTGACTACGAGCAGTACTTC.

This chain joins TRBV2 and TRBJ1-5; unclear D gene. CDR1 and CDR2 from the germline V gene are SNHLY and FYNNEI. This CDR3 contains 14 residues. Trimming removed 2 bases from V and 4 bases from J, with 9 bases in between. The CDR3 sequence: CASSESRNNQPQHF. The CDR3 DNA follows: TGTGCCAGCAGTGAATCTAGGAATAATCAGCCCCAGCATTTT.